This T cell receptor beta chain was sequenced during a study of human T cells and chemical hapten exposure. Points from the study as a whole: TCRs above 1 in 1000 frequency did not change with DPC sensitization. Counts of expanded TCRs (at PT1) showed a positive correlation with patch test score.

Time point in this sample: patch test 2, 6 weeks after DPC sensitization. Specified treatment: therapeutic diphenylcyclopropenone sensitization with weekly scalp DPC. This clonotype was recorded at least ten times. Its antigen remains unknown. A single record per CDR3 protein comes from TCRdb applying MiXCR to the RACE reads. The profile covers around 360,000 distinct CDR3 sequences, with under 6.5% appearing a single time and about 6% taken by the ten largest. Here the sequenced sample was whole blood, taken in connection with sensitization to the hapten diphenylcyclopropenone (DPC). The sequence was obtained from a woman aged 18-30 years with alopecia areata. Some clones in this sample may be carry-over from other donors' samples.

CDR3 amino acids: CASSSPTRGADEQYF. The DNA for the CDR3 is TGTGCCAGCAGCTCACCCACCCGGGGTGCGGACGAGCAGTACTTC. The chain links TRBV7-2 to TRBJ2-7; weak D call: TRBD2 (5 bases). The CDR3 sequence is 15 residues long. Germline lookup yields CDR1 SGHTA and CDR2 FQGNSA. V dropped 4 bases and J dropped 5 bases, with 18 bases sitting between them.